This T cell receptor beta chain was identified in a study of shared clonotypes between healthy human individuals. Points from the study as a whole: The four-donor shared clonotypes exceeded non-shared clonotypes in generation probability, with non-shared ones scoring lower. In general, naive subsets displayed greater estimated richness than memory subsets did.

About this clone itself: Its antigen is still unknown. The sample holds other DNA sequences that translate to the same CDR3.

The method was immunoSEQ multiplex PCR; TCRdb's version includes in-frame clones alone and lacks a portion of them. The repertoire holds over 2 million clones, about 95% seen once, with 0.13% in the top ten. CDR1 is DFQATT, CDR2 SNEGSKA, per germline (reference sequence). This CDR3 has 10 residues. V shed 6 bases and J shed 7 bases, with 9 bases lying between them. The receptor was isolated from a man in his late teens or twenties in good health. The source material was naive CD4+ T cells sorted from blood. Described subset: CD45RA+ positively selected. The rearrangement links TRBV20-1 to TRBJ2-5; D gene ambiguous. CDR3 region: CSAPLGTQYF. Here the CDR3 DNA reads TGCAGTGCCCCTCTTGGGACCCAGTACTTC.